Listed here are 3 T cell receptor beta chains from one sample, sequenced in a study of chemoradiotherapy in HPV16-positive cancers. Method: immunoSEQ multiplex PCR; TCRdb's copy keeps in-frame clones and lacks some. The table records 9,500 to 15,000 clones, around four fifths of them present only once. Sample collection occurred from a patient who underwent chemoradiotherapy. The receptors come from a human donor with HPV-associated anogenital cancer.

This chain joins TRBV4-1 and TRBJ2-5; no clear D. Germline V gene lookup returns CDR1 MGHRA and CDR2 YSYEKL. This CDR3 spans 15 amino acids. V lost 1 base to trimming and J lost 5 bases, with 14 bases between them. CDR3 loop: CASSQVLSGHETQYF. For the CDR3, the DNA is TGCGCCAGCAGCCAAGTTTTGAGTGGGCACGAGACCCAGTACTTC.

The chain employs TRBV29-1 and TRBJ2-1; D gene ambiguous. Germline V gene lookup returns CDR1 SQVTM and CDR2 ANQGSEA. This CDR3 is 13 amino acids long. Trimming pared 2 bases from V and 8 bases from J, leaving 13 bases between. This CDR3 reads CSVELGIYDEQFF. DNA of the CDR3: TGCAGCGTTGAACTGGGGATATATGATGAGCAGTTCTTC.

The chain couples TRBV2 to TRBJ1-1; D call uncertain. The V gene's germline CDR1 is SNHLY and CDR2 FYNNEI. Trimming shortened V by 3 bases and J by 0 bases, and 8 bases separated the two germline ends. This CDR3 is 14 amino acids long. The CDR3: CASSDGNMNTEAFF. As DNA, the CDR3 is TGTGCCAGCAGTGACGGAAACATGAACACTGAAGCTTTCTTT.